Here is one T cell receptor (beta chain) with its context. The antigen remains unidentified. J gave up 6 bases and V 4 bases, and 4 bases lay outside the gene matches. Germline values: CDR1 LNHDA, CDR2 SQIVND (reference sequence). This CDR3 is built from 13 residues. Assay: immunoSEQ multiplex PCR; the TCRdb copy retains only in-frame clones and omits some. The data hold 99,000 or so clones, with about 90% observed a single time. Time point noted: baseline, week 1 (first vaccination visit). Treatment indicated: pre-vaccination baseline after standard-of-care therapy. New astrocytomas of WHO grade 3 or 4 that were IDH1-mutant and ATRX-lost were found in the donors. The entry originates in a study of a mutant IDH1 vaccine in newly diagnosed glioma. Study-level background: Treated patients were around 60% male, roughly 38% female, mean age about 41 years. The therapy given earlier, which was standard therapy, consisted of radiotherapy, temozolomide, or both, and most of the patients received both. The study's findings and limits: The vaccine induced immune responses, and these occurred in more than 80% of patients.

This TCR came from a woman aged 50 to 60 with glioma. This chain joins TRBV19 and TRBJ1-2, with 8 nucleotides matching TRBD1. Sample: PBMCs, taken from a glioma patient treated with radiotherapy, temozolomide or both. In DNA, the CDR3 is TGTGCCAGTAGTACGACAGGGGTGAATGGCTACACCTTC. Residues: CASSTTGVNGYTF.